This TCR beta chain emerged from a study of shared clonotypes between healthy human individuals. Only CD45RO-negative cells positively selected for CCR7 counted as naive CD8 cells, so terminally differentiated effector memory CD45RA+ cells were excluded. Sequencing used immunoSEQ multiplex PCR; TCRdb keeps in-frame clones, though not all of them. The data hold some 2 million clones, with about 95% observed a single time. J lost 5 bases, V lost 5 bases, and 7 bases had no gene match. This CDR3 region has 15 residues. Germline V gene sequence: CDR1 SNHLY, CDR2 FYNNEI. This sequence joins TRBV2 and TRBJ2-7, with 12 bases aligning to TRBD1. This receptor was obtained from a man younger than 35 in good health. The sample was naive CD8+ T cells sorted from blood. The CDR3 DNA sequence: TGTGCCAGCAGTCCGGGACAGGGGGCCCTCCACGAGCAGTACTTC. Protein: CASSPGQGALHEQYF.